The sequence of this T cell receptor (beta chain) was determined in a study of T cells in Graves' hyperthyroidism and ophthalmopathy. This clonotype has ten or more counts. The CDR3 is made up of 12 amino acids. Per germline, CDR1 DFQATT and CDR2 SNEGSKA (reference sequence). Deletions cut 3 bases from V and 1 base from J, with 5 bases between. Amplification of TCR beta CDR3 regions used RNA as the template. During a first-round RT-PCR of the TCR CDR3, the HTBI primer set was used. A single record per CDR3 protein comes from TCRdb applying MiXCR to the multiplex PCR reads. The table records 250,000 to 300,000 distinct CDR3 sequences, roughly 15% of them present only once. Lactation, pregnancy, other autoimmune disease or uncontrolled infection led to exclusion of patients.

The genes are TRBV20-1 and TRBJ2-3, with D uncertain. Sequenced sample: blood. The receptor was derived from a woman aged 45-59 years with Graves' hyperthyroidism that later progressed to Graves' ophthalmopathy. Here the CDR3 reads CSASPGTDTQYF. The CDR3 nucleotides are TGCAGTGCTAGTCCGGGCACAGATACGCAGTATTTT.